The clone carrying this T cell receptor (beta chain) was seen a handful of times. The data were obtained in a study of blood T cell repertoires in COVID-19. The overall study: The United States, Italy and Spain supplied acute and convalescent COVID-19 samples. The analysed material was cDNA or gDNA that came from T cells, B-cell-depleted T cells, or PBMCs.

Germline CDR1 and CDR2: MGHRA and YSYEKL. This CDR3 has 13 amino acids. V lost 0 bases to trimming and J lost 1 base, with 4 bases between them. Methods used by the authors: Cell counts per sample came from amplifying reference gene primers. TCRdb's copy holds only in-frame clones and misses some; the assay was immunoSEQ multiplex PCR. V and J calls plus clone size are reproduced from that table; the DNA served to infer D and trimming. This table holds approximately 150,000 clones, approximately 87% found once. The genes are TRBV4-1 and TRBJ2-7; D remains unclear. Sequences were obtained from peripheral blood. The receptor's source is a man in his 70s with active COVID-19. The DNA of the CDR3 is TGCGCCAGCAGCCAAGATTTATCCTACGAGCAGTACTTC. Its protein product is CASSQDLSYEQYF.